This T cell receptor (beta chain) was observed in a study of cytomegalovirus exposure and HLA in healthy donors. Points from the study as a whole: Another analysis was done later, and it associated more than 15,000 TCR beta sequences with HLA alleles at 0.05 false discovery rate.

The PCR ran on 60 Vbeta and 13 Jbeta primers. Sequenced by immunoSEQ multiplex PCR; TCRdb stores in-frame clones only, minus some. The table includes roughly 170,000 clones, 80% detected once. This CDR3 comprises 14 residues. V lost 2 bases, J lost 6 bases, and 6 bases stayed unmatched. The germline CDR1 and CDR2 sequences are MNHNY and SVGAGI (reference sequence). Worth noting for this clone: Its target is unknown.

This sequence joins TRBV6-6 and TRBJ1-2; 7 nucleotides line up with TRBD1. The sequence came from a boy aged 10-17 years in good health and CMV-seronegative. Sequencing was performed on PBMCs. The CDR3 region has the DNA TGTGCCAGCAGTTACGAGGGACAGATTCATGGCTACACCTTC. This gives the protein CASSYEGQIHGYTF.